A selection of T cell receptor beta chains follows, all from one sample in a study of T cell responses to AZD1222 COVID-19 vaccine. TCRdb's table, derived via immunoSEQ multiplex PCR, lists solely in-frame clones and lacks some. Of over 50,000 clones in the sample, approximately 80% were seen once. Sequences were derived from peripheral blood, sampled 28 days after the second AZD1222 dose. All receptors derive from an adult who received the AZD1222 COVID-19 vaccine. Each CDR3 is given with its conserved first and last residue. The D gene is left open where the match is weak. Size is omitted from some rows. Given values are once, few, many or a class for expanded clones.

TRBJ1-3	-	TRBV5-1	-	TGCGCCAGCAGCTTGTTTGGGGGATCAAACACCATATATTTT	CASSLFGGSNTIYF
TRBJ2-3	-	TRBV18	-	TGTGCCAGCTCACCACGGGGGGCAGATACGCAGTATTTT	CASSPRGADTQYF
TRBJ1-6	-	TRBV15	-	TGTGCCACCAGCAGAGCAGCAGGACAGATGGGCTCCTATAATTCACCCCTCCACTTT	CATSRAAGQMGSYNSPLHF
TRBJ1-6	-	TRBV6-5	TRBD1	TGTGCCAGCAGTTCCGGGACAGGTGTCTCACCCCTCCACTTT	CASSSGTGVSPLHF
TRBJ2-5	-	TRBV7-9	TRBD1	TGTGCCAGCAGCCCCGATGGGGGACAGGGTCTGAAGACCCAGTACTTC	CASSPDGGQGLKTQYF
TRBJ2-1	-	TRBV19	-	TGTGCCAGTAGTATATGGCAGGGGAATGAGCAGTTCTTC	CASSIWQGNEQFF
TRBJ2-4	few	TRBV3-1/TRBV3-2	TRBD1	TGTGCCAGCAGCCAAGCCGGACAGGGGGCGGGGGTAGCCAAAAACATTCAGTACTTC	CASSQAGQGAGVAKNIQYF
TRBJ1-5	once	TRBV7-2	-	TGTGCCAGCAGCCCGGCGGGGGAACAGCCCCAGCATTTT	CASSPAGEQPQHF
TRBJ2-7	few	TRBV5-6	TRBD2	TGTGCCAGCAGCTTGGCCGTCCTAGCGGGAGGGTACGAGCAGTACTTC	CASSLAVLAGGYEQYF
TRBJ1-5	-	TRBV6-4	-	TGTGCCAGCAGTGTAGGCTATGGGCATCAGCCCCAGCATTTT	CASSVGYGHQPQHF
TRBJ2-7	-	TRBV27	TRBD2	TGTGCCAGCAGCCGGACTAGAACCTACGAGCAGTACTTC	CASSRTRTYEQYF
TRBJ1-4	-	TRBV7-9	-	TGTGCCAGCAGCTCAGGGGAAGGCGAAAAACTGTTTTTT	CASSSGEGEKLFF
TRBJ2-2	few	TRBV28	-	TGTGCCAGCAGTATCACCCCCCCAGGGGTCGGCACCGGGGAGCTGTTTTTT	CASSITPPGVGTGELFF
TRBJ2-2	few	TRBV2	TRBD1	TGTGCCAGCAGTGAGACAGGGAGAGGTCACGGGGAGCTGTTTTTT	CASSETGRGHGELFF
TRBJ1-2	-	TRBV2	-	TGTGCCAGCAGTGAACAGCCAGGACAGGGCTACACCTTC	CASSEQPGQGYTF
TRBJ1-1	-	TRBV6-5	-	TGTGCCAGCAGCCCACTACACAACACTGAAGCTTTCTTT	CASSPLHNTEAFF
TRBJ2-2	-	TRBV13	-	TGTGCCAGCAGCTTAGGGCAGCTCACCGGGGAGCTGTTTTTT	CASSLGQLTGELFF
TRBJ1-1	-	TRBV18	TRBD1	TGTGCCAGCTCACGGGACAGGGGTAAGGACACTGAAGCTTTCTTT	CASSRDRGKDTEAFF